These 29 T cell receptor beta chains came from one sample sequenced in a study of blood T cell repertoires in COVID-19. Profiling relied on immunoSEQ multiplex PCR, and the TCRdb table lists in-frame clones only, not all of them. The repertoire consists of some 70,000 clones, with more than 75% occurring once and the leading ten covering 10%. Specimen: PBMCs or T cells enriched from blood (not recorded which). These receptors came from a woman aged 40 to 55 who had recovered from COVID-19.

J is TRBJ1-1 and V is TRBV10-1, with TRBD1 matching 7 bases. V shed 5 bases and J 8 bases; nucleotides not matched to a gene: 8. Germline loops: CDR1 WNHNN, CDR2 SYGVQD (reference sequence). This CDR3 is 13 amino acids long. The CDR3 nucleotides are TGCGCCAGCAGTCGAAAAGGGGGCGACGAAGCTTTCTTT. Its translation is CASSRKGGDEAFF.

This clone showed up just once. The chain couples TRBV7-2 to TRBJ1-3; 9 bases are a match to TRBD1. Germline assignment: CDR1 SGHTA and CDR2 FQGNSA. This CDR3 is 14 amino acids long. Germline trimming cut 7 bases from V and 4 bases from J; bases unmatched to any gene: 5. CDR3 coding DNA: TGTGCCAGCAAAGTTACAGGGGGCGGAAACACCATATATTTT. This codes for CASKVTGGGNTIYF.

The genes are TRBV28 and TRBJ1-1; 10 bases align to TRBD1. Germline loops: CDR1 MDHEN, CDR2 SYDVKM. V lost 5 bases to trimming and J lost 3 bases; unmatched junction nucleotides: 12. This CDR3 is built from 17 residues. CDR3 coding DNA: TGTGCCAGCAGTAGCCTCGGGACAGGGGACCTTCACACTGAAGCTTTCTTT. Its translation: CASSSLGTGDLHTEAFF.

V is TRBV27 and J is TRBJ2-7; 7 nucleotides align to TRBD1. Germline CDR1 is MNHEY and CDR2 is SMNVEV (reference sequence). J lost 0 bases, V lost 5 bases, and 7 bases had no gene match. The CDR3 is 15 residues long. This CDR3 is CASSLTGDSSYEQYF. The CDR3 nucleotides read TGTGCCAGCAGTCTCACAGGGGATAGCTCCTACGAGCAGTACTTC.

The chain combines TRBV11-3 with TRBJ1-2; D is undetermined. From germline, CDR1 is SGHNT and CDR2 YENEEA. Trimming removed 5 bases from V and 6 bases from J, with 10 bases in between. The CDR3 contains 12 residues. In nucleotides, the CDR3 is TGTGCCAGCAGCCAGACACGTAATGGCTACACCTTC. It codes for CASSQTRNGYTF. The whole variable domain, remainder taken from reference TRBV11-3 and TRBJ1-2, is EAGVVQSPRYKIIEKKQPVAFWCNPISGHNTLYWYLQNLGQGPELLIRYENEEAVDDSQLPKDRFSAERLKGVDSTLKIQPAELGDSAVYLCASSQTRNGYTFGSGTRLTVV.

The V and J genes are TRBV27 and TRBJ1-2; unclear D gene. The CDR3 loop spans 12 amino acids. V dropped 8 bases and J dropped 2 bases, with 9 bases sitting between them. Germline V lookup: CDR1 MNHEY, CDR2 SMNVEV (reference sequence). The CDR3 nucleotides are TGTGCCAGCCGCGGTTTCAACTATGGCTACACCTTC. Amino acids: CASRGFNYGYTF.

The CDR3 DNA reads as TGTGCCAGCAGCTCGGTGGGCTCTGAAAAACTGTTTTTT. The encoded protein is CASSSVGSEKLFF. The chain combines TRBV5-5 with TRBJ1-4, with unresolved D. This CDR3 is 13 amino acids long. V was shortened by 3 bases and J by 7 bases, with 10 bases between the two germline ends. Germline CDR1 SGHKS, CDR2 YYEKEE (reference sequence).

V is TRBV19 and J is TRBJ1-1; a possible D gene is TRBD1 (5 bases). The CDR3 length is 16 residues. Looked up from germline, CDR1 is LNHDA and CDR2 is SQIVND (reference sequence). Trimming took off 6 bases at V and 3 bases at J, with 20 bases between the two ends. CDR3 bases: TGTGCCAGTAGAGGGAAGCAGGGATTTGGGGACACTGAAGCTTTCTTT. This encodes CASRGKQGFGDTEAFF.

V is TRBV7-8 and J is TRBJ2-1; D possibly corresponds to TRBD2 (6 bases). Trimming left V 3 bases short and J 0 bases short, with 18 bases between. The CDR3 is made up of 18 amino acids. CDR1 SGHVS and CDR2 FQNEAQ come from the germline V gene. CDR3 in DNA: TGTGCCAGCAGCTTTGTGGGGTCTCTGGGGGGCTCCTACAATGAGCAGTTCTTC. This codes for CASSFVGSLGGSYNEQFF.

The chain employs TRBV4-1 and TRBJ1-1, with D maybe TRBD1 (5 bases). In germline, CDR1 is MGHRA, CDR2 YSYEKL. The V end lost 4 bases, the J end lost 0 bases, and 9 bases lay between the germline ends. The CDR3 is made up of 14 amino acids. CDR3: CASSLDILNTEAFF. CDR3 bases: TGCGCCAGCAGCCTGGACATTCTGAACACTGAAGCTTTCTTT.

The chain combines TRBV2 with TRBJ2-2; possible D gene TRBD2, 6 bases. The V gene's germline CDR1 is SNHLY and CDR2 FYNNEI. V was shortened by 7 bases and J by 3 bases, with 15 bases between the two germline ends. The CDR3 spans 15 residues. In DNA, the CDR3 is TGTGCCAGCATCGATGGGGGGACCGACACCGGGGAGCTGTTTTTT. Its protein product is CASIDGGTDTGELFF.

V gene TRBV7-6 combines with J gene TRBJ1-6; D is uncertain. Trimming pared 4 bases from V and 9 bases from J, leaving 16 bases between. CDR1 is SGHVS, CDR2 FNYEAQ, per germline. The CDR3 is made up of 15 amino acids. The DNA of the CDR3 is TGTGCCAGCAGCTCCGACACTCGGCTGGTTTCACCCCTCCACTTT. Translation gives CASSSDTRLVSPLHF.

This clone was counted a single time. In DNA form, the CDR3 reads TGTGCCAGCAACCGGGGTCCCGGCGCTACCGAGCAGTACTTC. It translates to CASNRGPGATEQYF. This sequence joins TRBV6-5 and TRBJ2-7, with a possible D match to TRBD2 (5 bases). The germline V and J ends were trimmed by 7 bases and 6 bases, with 19 bases remaining between them. Germline CDR1 is MNHEY and CDR2 is SVGAGI. This CDR3 has 14 residues.

CDR3 in DNA: TGTGCCAGCAGCTTGGGGAGGTCCAATCAGCCCCAGCATTTT. Protein product: CASSLGRSNQPQHF. The chain joins TRBV11-2 to TRBJ1-5; D is unclear. The V gene lost 3 bases and the J gene lost 3 bases, with 9 bases spanning the gap. Germline V gene sequence: CDR1 SGHAT, CDR2 FQNNGV. The CDR3 sequence is 14 residues long.

The V and J genes are TRBV2 and TRBJ1-3; D possibly corresponds to TRBD1 (5 bases). V dropped 9 bases and J dropped 0 bases, with 18 bases sitting between them. Germline CDR1 SNHLY, CDR2 FYNNEI. This CDR3 spans 16 amino acids. This CDR3 is CASSGVGGTSGNTIYF. CDR3 DNA sequence: TGTGCCAGTAGCGGGGTCGGGGGGACCTCTGGAAACACCATATATTTT.

This chain uses TRBV18 with TRBJ1-5; 9 positions match TRBD1. V shed 2 bases and J 6 bases; nucleotides not matched to a gene: 5. Germline lookup yields CDR1 KGHSH and CDR2 LQKENI. The CDR3 is 15 residues long. CDR3 coding DNA: TGTGCCAGCTCACCATCGAGGACAGGGGTTCAGCCCCAGCATTTT. This sequence encodes CASSPSRTGVQPQHF.

The chain recombines TRBV9 with TRBJ2-7, with 8 bases aligning to TRBD2. CDR3 size: 15 residues. Germline trimming cut 4 bases from V and 4 bases from J; bases unmatched to any gene: 10. Germline-derived CDR1 and CDR2 are SGDLS and YYNGEE. CDR3 coding DNA: TGTGCCAGCAGCCCCCATTCGGGGGGGGAATACGAGCAGTACTTC. Its protein product is CASSPHSGGEYEQYF.

This clone was observed a handful of times. V and J are TRBV6-4 and TRBJ1-2; D ambiguous. The CDR3 contains 12 residues. Trimming left V 8 bases short and J 4 bases short, with 11 bases between. The germline V gene encodes CDR1 MRHNA and CDR2 SNTAGT. CDR3 nucleotide sequence: TGTGCCAGCGTCGGGTTGGGCTATGGCTACACCTTC. Its translation: CASVGLGYGYTF.

The gene calls are TRBV5-5 and TRBJ2-7, with TRBD2 matching 11 bases. The germline V gene has CDR1 SGHKS and CDR2 YYEKEE (reference sequence). The V gene end was trimmed by 3 bases and the J gene end by 6 bases; junction bases not matched to a gene: 5. CDR3 length: 14 residues. CDR3 nucleotides: TGTGCCAGCAGCTATAGCGGGGGGGAGGTCGAGCAGTACTTC. It translates to CASSYSGGEVEQYF.

This sequence joins TRBV18 and TRBJ2-7, with 10 bases that match TRBD1. V lost 3 bases, J lost 3 bases, and 2 bases stayed unmatched. Germline V gives CDR1 KGHSH, CDR2 LQKENI. The CDR3 runs 14 residues. The CDR3 nucleotides read TGTGCCAGCTCACCTGGGACAGGGGTCTACGAGCAGTACTTC. As protein: CASSPGTGVYEQYF. Full variable domain (remainder filled in from reference TRBV18 and TRBJ2-7): NAGVMQNPRHLVRRRGQEARLRCSPMKGHSHVYWYRQLPEEGLKFMVYLQKENIIDESGMPKERFSAEFPKEGPSILRIQQVVRGDSAAYFCASSPGTGVYEQYFGPGTRLTVT.

This chain links TRBV29-1 with TRBJ1-1, with TRBD1 matching over 7 bases. This CDR3 is 13 amino acids long. The V and J ends lost 6 bases and 1 base, in that order; junction bases with no gene match: 5. Germline V lookup: CDR1 SQVTM, CDR2 ANQGSEA. The CDR3 loop is CSVQSGGNTEAFF. CDR3 DNA: TGCAGCGTACAGTCAGGGGGGAACACTGAAGCTTTCTTT.

This chain uses TRBV6-5 with TRBJ2-1; D is unresolved. The ends were cut back, 10 bases at V and 0 bases at J, with 10 bases in the middle. Germline V gene data show CDR1 as MNHEY and CDR2 as SVGAGI. This CDR3 is built from 13 residues. CDR3 nucleotide sequence: TGTGCCACCATGCTAATCTCCTACAATGAGCAGTTCTTC. The encoded protein is CATMLISYNEQFF.

This clone occurred a few times. J is TRBJ2-5 and V is TRBV4-1; TRBD2 matches at 7 bases. Germline trimming cut 4 bases from V and 0 bases from J; bases unmatched to any gene: 8. This CDR3 contains 16 residues. Germline assignment: CDR1 MGHRA and CDR2 YSYEKL. The CDR3 coding sequence is TGCGCCAGCAGCCCTCCGGGCGGGGGAGACCAAGAGACCCAGTACTTC. It yields the protein CASSPPGGGDQETQYF.

The V call is TRBV5-4, the J call TRBJ2-7; a possible D gene is TRBD2 (6 bases). V lost 4 bases and J lost 0, with 11 bases in between. The CDR3 length is 14 residues. Looked up from germline, CDR1 is SGHNT and CDR2 is YYREEE (reference sequence). In nucleotides, the CDR3 is TGTGCCAGCAGCCAACGGGGACTCTCCTACGAGCAGTACTTC. Encoded protein: CASSQRGLSYEQYF.

In its sample, this clone was seen once. The gene calls are TRBV5-6 and TRBJ1-1; weak D call: TRBD1 (5 bases). Trimming shortened V by 4 bases and J by 1 base, and 14 bases separated the two germline ends. Germline-derived CDR1 and CDR2 are SGHDT and YYEEEE. This CDR3 has 15 amino acids. As DNA, the CDR3 is TGTGCCAGCAGCCCCTACAGGCCTCCGAACACTGAAGCTTTCTTT. Protein product: CASSPYRPPNTEAFF. Full variable domain (rest looked up from reference TRBV5-6 and TRBJ1-1): DAGVTQSPTHLIKTRGQQVTLRCSPKSGHDTVSWYQQALGQGPQFIFQYYEEEERQRGNFPDRFSGHQFPNYSSELNVNALLLGDSALYLCASSPYRPPNTEAFFGQGTRLTVV.

The chain couples TRBV14 to TRBJ2-3, with D possibly matching TRBD2 (5 bases). CDR1 SGHDN and CDR2 FVKESK come from the germline V gene. The CDR3 consists of 18 residues. Trimming removed 0 bases at V and 1 base at J, with 17 bases between. In DNA, the CDR3 is TGTGCCAGCAGCCAAGAGGGTCGGAGGACCCTCGGCACAGATACGCAGTATTTT. Translated, it gives CASSQEGRRTLGTDTQYF.

V gene TRBV11-3 combines with J gene TRBJ2-2; possibly TRBD1 for D (6 bases). Deletions cut 5 bases from V and 6 bases from J, with 16 bases between. Looked up from germline, CDR1 is SGHNT and CDR2 is YENEEA. This CDR3 spans 15 amino acids. The CDR3 bases are TGTGCCAGCAGCCCGAACAGGGCTGGGTCCGGGGAGCTGTTTTTT. As protein: CASSPNRAGSGELFF.

V gene TRBV2 combines with J gene TRBJ1-5; 7 nucleotides line up with TRBD1. The CDR3 is 14 residues long. Germline V lookup: CDR1 SNHLY, CDR2 FYNNEI. V shed 6 bases, J shed 3 bases, and the junction held 5 bases outside the gene matches. For the CDR3, the DNA is TGTGCCAGCAGGACAGGGTTTATCAATCAGCCCCAGCATTTT. Residues: CASRTGFINQPQHF.

The rearrangement uses TRBV5-6 and TRBJ1-1; D ambiguous. The CDR3 is 12 amino acids. V was cut by 4 bases and J by 7 bases, with 11 bases left in between. Germline V gene data show CDR1 as SGHDT and CDR2 as YYEEEE. The chain's CDR3 is CASSGGILEAFF. The CDR3 nucleotides are TGTGCCAGCAGCGGAGGGATCCTTGAAGCTTTCTTT. The whole variable domain, remainder taken from reference TRBV5-6 and TRBJ1-1, is DAGVTQSPTHLIKTRGQQVTLRCSPKSGHDTVSWYQQALGQGPQFIFQYYEEEERQRGNFPDRFSGHQFPNYSSELNVNALLLGDSALYLCASSGGILEAFFGQGTRLTVV.